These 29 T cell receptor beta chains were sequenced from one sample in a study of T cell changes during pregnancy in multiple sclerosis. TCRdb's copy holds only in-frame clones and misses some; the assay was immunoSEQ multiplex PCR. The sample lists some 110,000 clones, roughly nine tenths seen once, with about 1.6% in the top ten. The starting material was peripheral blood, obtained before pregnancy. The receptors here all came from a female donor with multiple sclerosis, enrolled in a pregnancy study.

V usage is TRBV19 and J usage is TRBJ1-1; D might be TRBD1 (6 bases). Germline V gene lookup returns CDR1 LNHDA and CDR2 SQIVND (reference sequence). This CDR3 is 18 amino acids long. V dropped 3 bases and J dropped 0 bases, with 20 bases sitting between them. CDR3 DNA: TGTGCCAGTAGTATGCCGGACAGACTTTGGGGCATGAACACTGAAGCTTTCTTT. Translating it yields CASSMPDRLWGMNTEAFF.

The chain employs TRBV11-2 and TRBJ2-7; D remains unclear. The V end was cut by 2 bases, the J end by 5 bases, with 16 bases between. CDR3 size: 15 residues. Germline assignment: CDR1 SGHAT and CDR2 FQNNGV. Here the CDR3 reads CASSLPLHGFHEQYF. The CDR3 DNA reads TGTGCCAGCAGCTTACCCTTGCATGGCTTTCACGAGCAGTACTTC.

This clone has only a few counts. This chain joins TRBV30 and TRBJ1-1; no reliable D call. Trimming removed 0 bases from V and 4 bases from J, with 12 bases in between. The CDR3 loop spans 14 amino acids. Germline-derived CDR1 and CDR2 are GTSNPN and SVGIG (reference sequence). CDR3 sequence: CAWSVAGMSTEAFF. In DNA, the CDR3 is TGTGCCTGGAGTGTAGCCGGGATGAGCACTGAAGCTTTCTTT.

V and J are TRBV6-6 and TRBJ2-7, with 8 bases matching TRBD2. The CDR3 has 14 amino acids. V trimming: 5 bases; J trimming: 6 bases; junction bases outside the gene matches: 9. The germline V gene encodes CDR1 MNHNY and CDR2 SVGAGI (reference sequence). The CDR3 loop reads CASSPPAGGAEQYF. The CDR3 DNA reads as TGTGCCAGCAGTCCCCCGGCGGGAGGAGCCGAGCAGTACTTC.

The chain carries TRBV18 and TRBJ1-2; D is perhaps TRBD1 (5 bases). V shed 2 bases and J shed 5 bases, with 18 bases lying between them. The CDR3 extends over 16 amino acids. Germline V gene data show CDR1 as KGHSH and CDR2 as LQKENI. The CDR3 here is CASSPGGTIWGYGYTF. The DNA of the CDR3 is TGTGCCAGCTCACCAGGCGGGACGATCTGGGGTTATGGCTACACCTTC.

The CDR3 protein is CASSESLDYNEQFF. The CDR3 DNA follows: TGTGCCAGCAGTGAAAGTCTAGACTACAATGAGCAGTTCTTC. The chain combines TRBV25-1 with TRBJ2-1; D call uncertain. The germline gives CDR1 MGHDK, CDR2 SYGVNS. Trimming shortened V by 2 bases and J by 3 bases, and 8 bases separated the two germline ends. The CDR3 has 14 amino acids.

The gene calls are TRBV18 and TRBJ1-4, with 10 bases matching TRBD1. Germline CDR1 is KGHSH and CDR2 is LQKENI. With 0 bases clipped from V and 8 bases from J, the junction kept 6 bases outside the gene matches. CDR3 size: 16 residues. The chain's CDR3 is CASSPPSLTGGEKLFF. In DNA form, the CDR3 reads TGTGCCAGCTCACCACCGAGTTTGACAGGGGGCGAAAAACTGTTTTTT.

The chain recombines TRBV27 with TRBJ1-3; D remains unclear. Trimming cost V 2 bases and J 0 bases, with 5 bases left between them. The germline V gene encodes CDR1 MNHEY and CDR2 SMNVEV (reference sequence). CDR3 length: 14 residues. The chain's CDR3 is CASSLTVSGNTIYF. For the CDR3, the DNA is TGTGCCAGCAGTTTAACGGTCTCTGGAAACACCATATATTTT.

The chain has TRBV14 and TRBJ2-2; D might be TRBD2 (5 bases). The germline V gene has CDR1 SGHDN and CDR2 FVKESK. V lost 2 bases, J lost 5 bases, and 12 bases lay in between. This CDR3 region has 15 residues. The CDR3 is CASSQFRGLTGELFF. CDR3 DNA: TGTGCCAGCAGCCAATTTCGCGGGTTGACCGGGGAGCTGTTTTTT.

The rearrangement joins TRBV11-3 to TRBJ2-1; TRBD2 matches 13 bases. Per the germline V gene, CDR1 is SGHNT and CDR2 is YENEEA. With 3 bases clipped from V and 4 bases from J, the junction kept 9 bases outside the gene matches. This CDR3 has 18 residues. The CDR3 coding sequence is TGTGCCAGCAGCTTCGCCGGACTAGCGGGGGCCCGATACAATGAGCAGTTCTTC. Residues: CASSFAGLAGARYNEQFF.

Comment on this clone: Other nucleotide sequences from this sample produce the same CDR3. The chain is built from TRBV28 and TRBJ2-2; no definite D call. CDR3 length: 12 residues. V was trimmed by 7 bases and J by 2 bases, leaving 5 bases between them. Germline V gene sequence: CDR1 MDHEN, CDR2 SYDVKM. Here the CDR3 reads CASTLNTGELFF. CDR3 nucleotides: TGTGCCAGCACCCTAAACACCGGGGAGCTGTTTTTT.

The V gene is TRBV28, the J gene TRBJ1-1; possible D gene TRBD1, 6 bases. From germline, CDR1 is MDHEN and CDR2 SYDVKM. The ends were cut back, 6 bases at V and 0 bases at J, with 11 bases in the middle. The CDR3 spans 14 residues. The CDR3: CASSRQALNTEAFF. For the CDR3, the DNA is TGTGCCAGCAGCCGACAGGCCCTGAACACTGAAGCTTTCTTT.

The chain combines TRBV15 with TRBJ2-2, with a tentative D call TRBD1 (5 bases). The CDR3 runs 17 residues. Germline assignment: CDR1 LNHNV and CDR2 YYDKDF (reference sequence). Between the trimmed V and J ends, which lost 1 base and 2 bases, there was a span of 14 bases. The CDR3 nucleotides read TGTGCCACCAGCAGAGCGGCTAGGGGTGGAAACACCGGGGAGCTGTTTTTT. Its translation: CATSRAARGGNTGELFF.

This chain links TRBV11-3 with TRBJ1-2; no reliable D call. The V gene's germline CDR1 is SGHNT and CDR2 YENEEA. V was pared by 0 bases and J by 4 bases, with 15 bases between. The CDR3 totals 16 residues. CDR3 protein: CASSLEGRGGSYGYTF. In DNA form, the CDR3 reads TGTGCCAGCAGCTTAGAAGGTCGGGGAGGATCCTATGGCTACACCTTC. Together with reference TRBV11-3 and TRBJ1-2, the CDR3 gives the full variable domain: EAGVVQSPRYKIIEKKQPVAFWCNPISGHNTLYWYLQNLGQGPELLIRYENEEAVDDSQLPKDRFSAERLKGVDSTLKIQPAELGDSAVYLCASSLEGRGGSYGYTFGSGTRLTVV.

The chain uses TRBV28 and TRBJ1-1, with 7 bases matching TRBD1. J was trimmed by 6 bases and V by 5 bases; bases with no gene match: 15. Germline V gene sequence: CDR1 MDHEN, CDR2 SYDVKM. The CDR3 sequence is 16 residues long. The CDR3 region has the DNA TGTGCCAGCAGTCCTAGGGGGCGTTTGTTCCGGGCTGAAGCTTTCTTT. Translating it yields CASSPRGRLFRAEAFF.

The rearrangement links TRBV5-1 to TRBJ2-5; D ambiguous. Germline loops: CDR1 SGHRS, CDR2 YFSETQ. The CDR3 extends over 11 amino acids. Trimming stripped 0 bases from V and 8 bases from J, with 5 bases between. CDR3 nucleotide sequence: TGCGCCAGCAGCTTGGGCGGAACCCAGTACTTC. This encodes CASSLGGTQYF. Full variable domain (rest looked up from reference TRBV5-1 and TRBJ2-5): KAGVTQTPRYLIKTRGQQVTLSCSPISGHRSVSWYQQTPGQGLQFLFEYFSETQRNKGNFPGRFSGRQFSNSRSEMNVSTLELGDSALYLCASSLGGTQYFGPGTRLLVL.

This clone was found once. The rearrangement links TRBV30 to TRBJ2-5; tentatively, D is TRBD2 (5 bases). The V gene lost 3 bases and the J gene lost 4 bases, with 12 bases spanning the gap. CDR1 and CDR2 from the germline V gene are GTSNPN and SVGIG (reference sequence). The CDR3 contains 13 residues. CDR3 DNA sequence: TGTGCCTGGAGGGACCTAGCTCCAGAGACCCAGTACTTC. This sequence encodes CAWRDLAPETQYF. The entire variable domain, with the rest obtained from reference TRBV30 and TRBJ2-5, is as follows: SQTIHQWPATLVQPVGSPLSLECTVEGTSNPNLYWYRQAAGRGLQLLFYSVGIGQISSEVPQNLSASRPQDRQFILSSKKLLLSDSGFYLCAWRDLAPETQYFGPGTRLLVL.

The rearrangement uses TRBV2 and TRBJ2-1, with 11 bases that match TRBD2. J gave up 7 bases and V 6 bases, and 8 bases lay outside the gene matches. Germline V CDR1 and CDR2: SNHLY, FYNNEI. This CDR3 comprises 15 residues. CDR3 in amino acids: CASSPTSGGENEQFF. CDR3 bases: TGTGCCAGCAGCCCAACTAGCGGGGGAGAAAATGAGCAGTTCTTC.

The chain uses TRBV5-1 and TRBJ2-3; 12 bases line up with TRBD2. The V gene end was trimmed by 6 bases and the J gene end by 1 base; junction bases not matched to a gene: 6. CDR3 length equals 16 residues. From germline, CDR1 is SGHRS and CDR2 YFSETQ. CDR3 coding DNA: TGCGCCAGCACTCGACTAGCGGGGGACGGCACAGATACGCAGTATTTT. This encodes CASTRLAGDGTDTQYF.

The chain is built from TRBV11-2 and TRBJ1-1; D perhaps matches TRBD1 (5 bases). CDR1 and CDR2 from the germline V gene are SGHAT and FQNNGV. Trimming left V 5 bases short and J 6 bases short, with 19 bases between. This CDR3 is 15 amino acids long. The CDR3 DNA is TGTGCCAGCAGCGCAGGCTTTGGGGGGTTCGCTGAAGCTTTCTTT. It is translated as CASSAGFGGFAEAFF.

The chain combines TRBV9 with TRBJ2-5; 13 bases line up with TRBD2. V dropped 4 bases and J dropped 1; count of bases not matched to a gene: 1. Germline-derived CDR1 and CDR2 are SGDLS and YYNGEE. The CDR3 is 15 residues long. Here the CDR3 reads CASSTSGGAQETQYF. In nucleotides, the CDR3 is TGTGCCAGCAGCACTAGCGGGGGGGCCCAAGAGACCCAGTACTTC.

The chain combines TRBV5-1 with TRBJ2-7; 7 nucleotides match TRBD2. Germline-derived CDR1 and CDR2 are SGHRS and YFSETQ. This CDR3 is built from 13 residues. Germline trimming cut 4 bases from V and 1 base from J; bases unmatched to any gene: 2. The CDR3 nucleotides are TGCGCCAGCAGCCGAGCGGGATCCTACGAGCAGTACTTC. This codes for CASSRAGSYEQYF.

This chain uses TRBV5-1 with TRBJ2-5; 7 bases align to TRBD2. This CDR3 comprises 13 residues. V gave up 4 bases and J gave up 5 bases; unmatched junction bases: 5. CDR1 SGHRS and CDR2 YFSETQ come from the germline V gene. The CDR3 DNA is TGCGCCAGCAGCCACCGGCGGGGGGAGACCCAGTACTTC. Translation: CASSHRRGETQYF.

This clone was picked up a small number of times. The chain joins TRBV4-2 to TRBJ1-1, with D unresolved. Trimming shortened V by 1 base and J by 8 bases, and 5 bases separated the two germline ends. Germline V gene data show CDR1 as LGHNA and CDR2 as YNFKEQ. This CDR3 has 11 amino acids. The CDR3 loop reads CASSQGHEAFF. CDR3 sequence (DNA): TGTGCCAGCAGCCAAGGACACGAAGCTTTCTTT.

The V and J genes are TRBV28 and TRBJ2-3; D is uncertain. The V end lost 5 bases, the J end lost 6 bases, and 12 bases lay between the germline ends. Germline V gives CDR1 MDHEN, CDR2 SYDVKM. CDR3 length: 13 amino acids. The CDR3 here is CASSDTAPDTQYF. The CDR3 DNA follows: TGTGCCAGCAGTGACACGGCGCCCGATACGCAGTATTTT.

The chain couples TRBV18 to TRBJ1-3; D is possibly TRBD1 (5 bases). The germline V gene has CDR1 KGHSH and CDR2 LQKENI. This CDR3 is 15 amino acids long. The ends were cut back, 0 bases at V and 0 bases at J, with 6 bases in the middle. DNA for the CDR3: TGTGCCAGCTCACCACCGGGGGGCTCTGGAAACACCATATATTTT. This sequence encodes CASSPPGGSGNTIYF.

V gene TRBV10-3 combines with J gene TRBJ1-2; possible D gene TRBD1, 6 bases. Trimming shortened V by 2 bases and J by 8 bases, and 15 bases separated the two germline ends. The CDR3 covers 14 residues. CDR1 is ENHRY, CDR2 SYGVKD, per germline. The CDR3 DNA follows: TGTGCCATCAGTGAGGGGGCAGGGGCCAGGGGCTACACCTTC. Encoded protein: CAISEGAGARGYTF.

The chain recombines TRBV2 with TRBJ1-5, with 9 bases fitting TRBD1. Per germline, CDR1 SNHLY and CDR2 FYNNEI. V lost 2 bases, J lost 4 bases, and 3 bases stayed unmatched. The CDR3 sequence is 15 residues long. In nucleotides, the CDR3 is TGTGCCAGCAGTGAATGGACAGGGGTGAATCAGCCCCAGCATTTT. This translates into CASSEWTGVNQPQHF. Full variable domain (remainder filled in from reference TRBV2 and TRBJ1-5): EPEVTQTPSHQVTQMGQEVILRCVPISNHLYFYWYRQILGQKVEFLVSFYNNEISEKSEIFDDQFSVERPDGSNFTLKIRSTKLEDSAMYFCASSEWTGVNQPQHFGDGTRLSIL.

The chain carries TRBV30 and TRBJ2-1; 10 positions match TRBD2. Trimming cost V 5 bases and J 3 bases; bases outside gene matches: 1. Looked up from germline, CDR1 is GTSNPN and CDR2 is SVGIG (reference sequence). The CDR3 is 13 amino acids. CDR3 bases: TGTGCCTGGGGACTAGCGGACTACAATGAGCAGTTCTTC. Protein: CAWGLADYNEQFF.